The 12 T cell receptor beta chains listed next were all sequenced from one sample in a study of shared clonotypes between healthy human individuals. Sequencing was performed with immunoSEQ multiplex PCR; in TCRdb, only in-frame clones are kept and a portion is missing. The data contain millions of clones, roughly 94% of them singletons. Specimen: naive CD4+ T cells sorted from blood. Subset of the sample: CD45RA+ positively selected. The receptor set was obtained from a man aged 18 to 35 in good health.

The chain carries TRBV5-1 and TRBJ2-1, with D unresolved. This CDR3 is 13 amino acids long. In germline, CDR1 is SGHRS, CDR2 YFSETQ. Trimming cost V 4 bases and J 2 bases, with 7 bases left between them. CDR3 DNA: TGCGCCAGCAGCCTGACCACCTACAATGAGCAGTTCTTC. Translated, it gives CASSLTTYNEQFF.

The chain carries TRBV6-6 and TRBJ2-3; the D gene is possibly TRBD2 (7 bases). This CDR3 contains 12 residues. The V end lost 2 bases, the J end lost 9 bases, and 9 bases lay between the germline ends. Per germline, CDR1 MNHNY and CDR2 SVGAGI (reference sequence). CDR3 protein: CASSYAGATQYF. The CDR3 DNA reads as TGTGCCAGCAGTTACGCGGGGGCAACGCAGTATTTT.

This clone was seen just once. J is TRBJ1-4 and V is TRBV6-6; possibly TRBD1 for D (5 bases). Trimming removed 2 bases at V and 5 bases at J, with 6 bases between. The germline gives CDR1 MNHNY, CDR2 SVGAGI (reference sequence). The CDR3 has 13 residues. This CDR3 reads CASSYGGNEKLFF. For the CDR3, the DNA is TGTGCCAGCAGTTACGGGGGGAATGAAAAACTGTTTTTT.

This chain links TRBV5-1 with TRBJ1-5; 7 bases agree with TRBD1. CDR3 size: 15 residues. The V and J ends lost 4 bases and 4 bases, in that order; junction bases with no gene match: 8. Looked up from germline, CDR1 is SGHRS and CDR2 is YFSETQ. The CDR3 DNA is TGCGCCAGCAGCACCGGGACAGCCGAAAATCAGCCCCAGCATTTT. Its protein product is CASSTGTAENQPQHF.

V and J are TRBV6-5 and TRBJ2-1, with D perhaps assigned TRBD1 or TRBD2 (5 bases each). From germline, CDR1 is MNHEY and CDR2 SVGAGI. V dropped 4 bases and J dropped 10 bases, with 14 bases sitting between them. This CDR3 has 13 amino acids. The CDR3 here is CASSSGALLEQFF. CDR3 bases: TGTGCCAGCAGTTCCGGGGCCCTTTTGGAGCAGTTCTTC.

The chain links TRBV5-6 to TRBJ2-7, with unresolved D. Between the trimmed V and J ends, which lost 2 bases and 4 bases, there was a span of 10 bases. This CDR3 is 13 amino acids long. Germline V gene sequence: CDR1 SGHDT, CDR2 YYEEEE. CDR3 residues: CASSLIGRYEQYF. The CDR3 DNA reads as TGTGCCAGCAGCTTAATTGGAAGGTACGAGCAGTACTTC.

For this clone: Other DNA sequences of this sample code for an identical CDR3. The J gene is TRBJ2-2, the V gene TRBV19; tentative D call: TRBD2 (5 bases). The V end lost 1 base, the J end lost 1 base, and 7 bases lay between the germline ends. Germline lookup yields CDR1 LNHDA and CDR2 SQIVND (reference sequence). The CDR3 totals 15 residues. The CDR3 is CASSIGGLNTGELFF. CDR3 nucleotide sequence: TGTGCCAGTAGTATAGGAGGGCTGAACACCGGGGAGCTGTTTTTT.

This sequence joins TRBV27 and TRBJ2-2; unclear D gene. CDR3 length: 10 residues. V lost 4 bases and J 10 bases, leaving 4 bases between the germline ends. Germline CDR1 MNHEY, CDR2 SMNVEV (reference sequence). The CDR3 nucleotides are TGTGCCAGCAGTTCGGTGGAGCTGTTTTTT. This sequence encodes CASSSVELFF.

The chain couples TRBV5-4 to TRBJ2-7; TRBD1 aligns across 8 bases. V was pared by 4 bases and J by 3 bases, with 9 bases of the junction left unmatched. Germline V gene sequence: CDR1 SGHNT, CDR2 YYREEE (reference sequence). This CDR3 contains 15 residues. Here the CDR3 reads CASSRYQDRGYEQYF. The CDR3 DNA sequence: TGTGCCAGCAGCCGTTATCAAGACAGGGGCTACGAGCAGTACTTC. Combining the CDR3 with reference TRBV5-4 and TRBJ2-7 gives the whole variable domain ETGVTQSPTHLIKTRGQQVTLRCSSQSGHNTVSWYQQALGQGPQFIFQYYREEENGRGNFPPRFSGLQFPNYSSELNVNALELDDSALYLCASSRYQDRGYEQYFGPGTRLTVT.

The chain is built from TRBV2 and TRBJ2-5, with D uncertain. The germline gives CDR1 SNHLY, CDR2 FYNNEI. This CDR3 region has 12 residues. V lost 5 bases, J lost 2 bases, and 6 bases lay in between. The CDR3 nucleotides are TGTGCCAGCAGTCAAATTCAAGAGACCCAGTACTTC. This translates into CASSQIQETQYF.

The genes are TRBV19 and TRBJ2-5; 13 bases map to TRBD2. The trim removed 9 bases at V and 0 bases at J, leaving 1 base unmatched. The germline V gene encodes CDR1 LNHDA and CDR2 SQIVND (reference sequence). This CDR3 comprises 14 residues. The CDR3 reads CARGLAGNQETQYF. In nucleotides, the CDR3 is TGTGCCAGGGGACTAGCGGGGAACCAAGAGACCCAGTACTTC.

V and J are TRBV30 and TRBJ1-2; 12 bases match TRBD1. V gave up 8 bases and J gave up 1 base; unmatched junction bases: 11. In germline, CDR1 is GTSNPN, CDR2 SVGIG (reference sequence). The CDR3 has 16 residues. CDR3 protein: CAGLGQGAEDNYGYTF. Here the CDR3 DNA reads TGTGCCGGCTTGGGACAGGGGGCGGAAGATAACTATGGCTACACCTTC.